These 30 T cell receptor beta chains were all obtained from the same sample, sequenced in a study of shared clonotypes between healthy human individuals. Some clones are missing from TCRdb's copy, which holds only in-frame ones; the method was immunoSEQ multiplex PCR. Of about 1 million clones listed, approximately 76% were seen once; the top ten hold approximately 1.5%. Input material: memory CD4+ T cells sorted from blood. Subset described: CD45RA-negative fraction. The receptors shown here come from a man younger than 30 in good health.

This clone was seen more than once but under ten times. The rearrangement joins TRBV7-2 to TRBJ1-2, with D possibly being TRBD1 (6 bases). V was shortened by 4 bases and J by 8 bases, with 20 bases between the two germline ends. The CDR3 runs 15 residues. Germline values: CDR1 SGHTA, CDR2 FQGNSA. The CDR3 nucleotides are TGTGCCAGCAGCTCTTACAAGGCAACAGGGAAAGGCTACACCTTC. Its protein product is CASSSYKATGKGYTF.

This chain's CDR3 is CASSPGQGASYEQYF. CDR3 bases: TGTGCCAGCTCTCCGGGACAGGGGGCGTCCTACGAGCAGTACTTC. The genes are TRBV18 and TRBJ2-7; TRBD1 agrees at 12 bases. V was pared by 6 bases and J by 1 base, with 4 bases of the junction left unmatched. The CDR3 sequence is 15 residues long. Germline V gene data show CDR1 as KGHSH and CDR2 as LQKENI.

The V call is TRBV19, the J call TRBJ1-4, with D hard to call. The germline V gene encodes CDR1 LNHDA and CDR2 SQIVND (reference sequence). The CDR3 length is 17 residues. V lost 6 bases and J lost 1, with 18 bases in between. CDR3 amino acids: CASRVLGGWETNEKLFF. The CDR3, as DNA: TGTGCCAGTAGGGTTCTCGGCGGTTGGGAAACTAATGAAAAACTGTTTTTT.

The chain combines TRBV12-5 with TRBJ2-3; D remains unclear. The CDR3 is made up of 14 amino acids. V dropped 1 base and J dropped 2 bases, with 7 bases sitting between them. Germline CDR1 reads LGHNT; CDR2 reads FRNRAP. CDR3 sequence reads: CASGLGQDTDTQYF. DNA for the CDR3: TGTGCTAGTGGTTTGGGACAAGACACAGATACGCAGTATTTT. The full variable domain, completed using reference TRBV12-5 and TRBJ2-3, is DARVTQTPRHKVTEMGQEVTMRCQPILGHNTVFWYRQTMMQGLELLAYFRNRAPLDDSGMPKDRFSAEMPDATLATLKIQPSEPRDSAVYFCASGLGQDTDTQYFGPGTRLTVL.

In this sample, this clone turned up a few times. V usage is TRBV6-5 and J usage is TRBJ1-1, with a weak D call TRBD1 (5 bases). CDR3 length equals 12 residues. The V gene's germline CDR1 is MNHEY and CDR2 SVGAGI. Deletions cut 7 bases from V and 3 bases from J, with 9 bases between. The CDR3 reads CASTLGDTEAFF. The CDR3 nucleotides are TGTGCCAGCACCTTAGGGGACACTGAAGCTTTCTTT.

The V and J genes are TRBV2 and TRBJ2-3, with TRBD2 matching 7 bases. After removal of 5 bases from V and 2 bases from J, the junction contained 7 bases not matched to a gene. CDR1 is SNHLY and CDR2 is FYNNEI in the germline V gene. The CDR3 length is 15 residues. As DNA, the CDR3 is TGTGCCAGCAGTCCCGGGACTACCTTCACAGATACGCAGTATTTT. Translation gives CASSPGTTFTDTQYF.

This chain uses TRBV30 with TRBJ1-5; D is perhaps TRBD1 (5 bases). The germline V gene encodes CDR1 GTSNPN and CDR2 SVGIG (reference sequence). Trimming cost V 1 base and J 3 bases, with 10 bases left between them. The CDR3 contains 14 residues. The CDR3, as DNA: TGTGCCTGGAGTGGGGGGGGTTACAATCAGCCCCAGCATTTT. Amino acids: CAWSGGGYNQPQHF.

The chain links TRBV4-1 to TRBJ2-7; D gene uncertain. The V gene's germline CDR1 is MGHRA and CDR2 YSYEKL. V lost 0 bases to trimming and J lost 2 bases, with 17 bases between them. The CDR3 consists of 17 residues. The CDR3: CASSQEVPGRPPYEQYF. CDR3 bases: TGCGCCAGCAGCCAAGAGGTTCCCGGACGGCCTCCCTACGAGCAGTACTTC.

The rearrangement joins TRBV5-6 to TRBJ1-3; maybe TRBD1 (5 bases). The CDR3 has 19 residues. Trimming shortened V by 3 bases and J by 0 bases, and 22 bases separated the two germline ends. Germline loops: CDR1 SGHDT, CDR2 YYEEEE. CDR3 DNA: TGTGCCAGCAGCTCCCTCTCTGAGATAGGGGCTAGCTCTGGAAACACCATATATTTT. Amino acid sequence: CASSSLSEIGASSGNTIYF.

The rearrangement uses TRBV5-1 and TRBJ2-1; 8 bases agree with TRBD1. V trimming: 1 base; J trimming: 9 bases; junction bases outside the gene matches: 12. This CDR3 is 16 amino acids long. Per the germline V gene, CDR1 is SGHRS and CDR2 is YFSETQ. The CDR3 spells CASSLTGQERNGEQFF. The CDR3 nucleotides are TGCGCCAGCAGCTTGACGGGACAGGAAAGGAACGGTGAGCAGTTCTTC.

The J gene is TRBJ1-2, the V gene TRBV18; the D is unclear. The CDR3 loop spans 15 amino acids. Germline V gene sequence: CDR1 KGHSH, CDR2 LQKENI. V lost 0 bases and J lost 0, with 8 bases in between. The CDR3 DNA sequence: TGTGCCAGCTCACCACCTTTCAGTACTAACTATGGCTACACCTTC. Translation gives CASSPPFSTNYGYTF.

This sequence joins TRBV5-1 and TRBJ1-2, with unresolved D. Trimming cost V 4 bases and J 4 bases, with 20 bases left between them. The CDR3 covers 16 residues. Germline V CDR1 and CDR2: SGHRS, YFSETQ. The DNA of the CDR3 is TGCGCCAGCAGCCTAAACTCGGTCCCTACGATCTATGGCTACACCTTC. As protein: CASSLNSVPTIYGYTF.

The chain employs TRBV7-8 and TRBJ2-7; possible D gene TRBD1, 6 bases. Germline values: CDR1 SGHVS, CDR2 FQNEAQ. The CDR3 consists of 15 residues. Trimming left V 9 bases short and J 4 bases short, with 22 bases between. In DNA, the CDR3 is TGTGCCAGTGCATCTCCCCCAGGGGCTAGATACGAGCAGTACTTC. Translation gives CASASPPGARYEQYF.

This clone was counted a few times. This chain uses TRBV27 with TRBJ2-5; D remains unclear. Germline V lookup: CDR1 MNHEY, CDR2 SMNVEV (reference sequence). The V end was cut by 6 bases, the J end by 1 base, with 9 bases between. The CDR3 contains 13 residues. In nucleotides, the CDR3 is TGTGCCAGCAGCAACCACGGCCAAGAGACCCAGTACTTC. Translation gives CASSNHGQETQYF.

The chain has TRBV5-6 and TRBJ2-7; the D is unclear. The germline gives CDR1 SGHDT, CDR2 YYEEEE. Trimming pared 2 bases from V and 12 bases from J, leaving 24 bases between. The CDR3 totals 15 residues. CDR3 DNA: TGTGCCAGCAGCTTTCGCCTTCGAGAACCGGGCCACCCGTACTTC. This encodes CASSFRLREPGHPYF.

This chain connects TRBV6-1 to TRBJ2-5; D might be TRBD1 or TRBD2, each matching 5 bases. The CDR3 runs to 14 residues. V lost 7 bases, J lost 7 bases, and 19 bases lay in between. Germline V lookup: CDR1 MNHNS, CDR2 SASEGT. The CDR3 reads CASIREGLAGTQYF. DNA of the CDR3: TGTGCCAGCATTCGAGAGGGGCTAGCTGGGACCCAGTACTTC.

This rearrangement joins TRBV4-1 to TRBJ1-2; 7 bases are shared with TRBD1. This CDR3 has 15 amino acids. The trim removed 4 bases at V and 4 bases at J, leaving 9 bases unmatched. Germline CDR1 MGHRA, CDR2 YSYEKL. The CDR3, as DNA: TGCGCCAGCAGCCCACGACAGGGAGCTACCTATGGCTACACCTTC. Protein: CASSPRQGATYGYTF.

The chain links TRBV7-6 to TRBJ1-3; possible D gene TRBD1, 5 bases. The length of the CDR3 is 16 residues. Looked up from germline, CDR1 is SGHVS and CDR2 is FNYEAQ. V lost 6 bases and J 0 bases, leaving 15 bases between the germline ends. In DNA, the CDR3 is TGTGCCAGCAGTTCTAGATCGACAGACTCTGGAAACACCATATATTTT. Residues: CASSSRSTDSGNTIYF.

The sample holds many counts of this clone. The chain carries TRBV4-1 and TRBJ2-7, with TRBD2 identical over 10 bases. Germline assignment: CDR1 MGHRA and CDR2 YSYEKL. The CDR3 has 15 amino acids. The J segment lost 3 bases and the V segment lost 3 bases, leaving 5 bases of the junction unmatched. The CDR3 sequence is CASSQAGLASYEQYF. The CDR3 coding sequence is TGCGCCAGCAGCCAGGCGGGACTAGCGAGCTACGAGCAGTACTTC.

This chain's CDR3 is CASSPREGQETQYF. Written as DNA, the CDR3 is TGTGCCAGCAGCCCCCGGGAGGGGCAAGAGACCCAGTACTTC. This chain links TRBV7-8 with TRBJ2-5; TRBD2 matches 8 bases. Germline lookup yields CDR1 SGHVS and CDR2 FQNEAQ. With 5 bases clipped from V and 2 bases from J, the junction kept 4 bases outside the gene matches. There are 14 residues in the CDR3.

Of note for this clone: A much larger clone sits a single nucleotide away, making a read error possible. Other DNA sequences from this sample encode an identical CDR3 as well. The chain carries TRBV5-4 and TRBJ2-3; weak D call: TRBD1 (6 bases). Germline V lookup: CDR1 SGHNT, CDR2 YYREEE (reference sequence). This CDR3 comprises 12 residues. In nucleotides, the CDR3 is TGTGCCAGCAGTTTGGACAGAAATACGCAGTATTTT. This gives the protein CASSLDRNTQYF.

V and J are TRBV23-1 and TRBJ2-2; TRBD1 is a possible D gene (6 bases). TRBV23-1 carries the ORF label, with uncertain function. V lost 0 bases to trimming and J lost 4 bases, with 12 bases between them. This CDR3 is built from 16 residues. This CDR3 reads CASSQSPRGGTGELFF. The CDR3 DNA reads TGCGCCAGCAGTCAATCACCCAGGGGCGGCACCGGGGAGCTGTTTTTT.

This clone was counted a few times. This chain joins TRBV5-1 and TRBJ2-3; D ambiguous. This CDR3 is 14 amino acids long. The ends were cut back, 0 bases at V and 2 bases at J, with 7 bases in the middle. In germline, CDR1 is SGHRS, CDR2 YFSETQ. The CDR3 DNA sequence: TGCGCCAGCAGCTTGGACTCCAACACAGATACGCAGTATTTT. Encoded protein: CASSLDSNTDTQYF.

This clone showed up many times. This chain connects TRBV19 to TRBJ1-1, with TRBD1 matching 7 bases. CDR1 is LNHDA, CDR2 SQIVND, per germline (reference sequence). V shed 4 bases and J 8 bases; nucleotides not matched to a gene: 4. The CDR3 runs 12 residues. The CDR3, as DNA: TGTGCCAGTAGTAGACGGGACAGAGAAGCTTTCTTT. This codes for CASSRRDREAFF.

The chain links TRBV4-3 to TRBJ2-1; D gene ambiguous. Germline loops: CDR1 LGHNA, CDR2 YSLEER. V was clipped by 4 bases and J by 6 bases, with 13 bases between them. The CDR3 covers 14 residues. CDR3 protein: CASSRDQRSNEQFF. The CDR3, as DNA: TGCGCCAGCAGCCGGGATCAAAGGTCCAATGAGCAGTTCTTC.

The genes are TRBV19 and TRBJ2-1; D call uncertain. The CDR3 consists of 12 residues. Germline V gene sequence: CDR1 LNHDA, CDR2 SQIVND (reference sequence). Between the trimmed V and J ends, which lost 6 bases and 0 bases, there was a span of 3 bases. The CDR3 coding sequence is TGTGCCAGTAGCACCTCCTACAATGAGCAGTTCTTC. Translating gives CASSTSYNEQFF.

This chain links TRBV5-1 with TRBJ1-1; D is unresolved. Trimming took off 0 bases at V and 1 base at J, with 13 bases between the two ends. Germline CDR1 is SGHRS and CDR2 is YFSETQ. CDR3 length equals 16 residues. The chain's CDR3 is CASSLGWQTENTEAFF. In nucleotides, the CDR3 is TGCGCCAGCAGCTTGGGTTGGCAGACTGAGAACACTGAAGCTTTCTTT.

V is TRBV5-1 and J is TRBJ2-2; TRBD1 agrees at 9 bases. The germline gives CDR1 SGHRS, CDR2 YFSETQ. CDR3 length: 17 amino acids. Trimming removed 4 bases from V and 4 bases from J; junction bases left unmatched: 11. CDR3 protein: CASSRAKTGGFTGELFF. As DNA, the CDR3 is TGCGCCAGCAGCAGAGCCAAGACAGGGGGGTTCACCGGGGAGCTGTTTTTT.

The V gene is TRBV7-2, the J gene TRBJ2-3; 9 bases are shared with TRBD2. V trimming: 1 base; J trimming: 5 bases; junction bases outside the gene matches: 7. The CDR3 length is 16 residues. Germline V gene sequence: CDR1 SGHTA, CDR2 FQGNSA. CDR3: CASSLGSSGALDTQYF. The DNA for the CDR3 is TGTGCCAGCAGCTTAGGGTCTAGCGGGGCCTTAGATACGCAGTATTTT.

The chain joins TRBV27 to TRBJ1-2, with 7 bases lining up with TRBD1. Germline values: CDR1 MNHEY, CDR2 SMNVEV (reference sequence). This CDR3 is built from 15 residues. V shed 6 bases and J 6 bases; nucleotides not matched to a gene: 13. The CDR3 nucleotides are TGTGCCAGCAGCCCGAATAAACAGGGGAGGGATGGCTACACCTTC. As protein: CASSPNKQGRDGYTF.